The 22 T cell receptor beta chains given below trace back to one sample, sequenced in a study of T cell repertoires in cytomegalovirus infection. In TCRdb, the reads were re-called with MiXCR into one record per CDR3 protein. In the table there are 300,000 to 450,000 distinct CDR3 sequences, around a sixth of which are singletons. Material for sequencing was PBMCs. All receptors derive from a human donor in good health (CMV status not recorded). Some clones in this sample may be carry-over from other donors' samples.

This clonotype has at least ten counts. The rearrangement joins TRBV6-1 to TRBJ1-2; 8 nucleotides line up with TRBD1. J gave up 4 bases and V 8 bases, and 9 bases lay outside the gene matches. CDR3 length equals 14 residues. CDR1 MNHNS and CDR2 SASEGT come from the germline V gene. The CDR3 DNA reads TGTGCCAGCTCCAAAGGGACAGGCCCCTATGGCTACACCTTC. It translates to CASSKGTGPYGYTF.

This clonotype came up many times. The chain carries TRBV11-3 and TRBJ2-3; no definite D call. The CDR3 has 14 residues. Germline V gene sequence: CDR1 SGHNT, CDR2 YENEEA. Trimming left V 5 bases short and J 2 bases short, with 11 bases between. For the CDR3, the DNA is TGTGCCAGCAGCCGTCGTGGGGACACAGATACGCAGTATTTT. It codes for CASSRRGDTDTQYF.

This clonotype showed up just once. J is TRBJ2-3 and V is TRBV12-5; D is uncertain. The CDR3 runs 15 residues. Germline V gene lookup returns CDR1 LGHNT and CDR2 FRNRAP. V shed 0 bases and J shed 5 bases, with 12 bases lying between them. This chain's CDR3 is CASGLVQGPGDTQYF. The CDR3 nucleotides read TGTGCTAGTGGTTTGGTACAAGGCCCCGGAGATACGCAGTATTTT.

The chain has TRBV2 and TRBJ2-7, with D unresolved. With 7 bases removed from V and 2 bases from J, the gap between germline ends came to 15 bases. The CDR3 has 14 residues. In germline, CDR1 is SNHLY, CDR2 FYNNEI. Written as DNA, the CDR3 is TGTGCCAGCACTCTTAGCTTATCCACCTACGAGCAGTACTTC. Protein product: CASTLSLSTYEQYF.

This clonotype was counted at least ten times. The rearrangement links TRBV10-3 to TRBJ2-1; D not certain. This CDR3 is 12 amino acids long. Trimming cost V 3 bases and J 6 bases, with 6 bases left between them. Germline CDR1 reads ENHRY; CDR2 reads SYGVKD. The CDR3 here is CAISDRSNEQFF. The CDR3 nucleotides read TGTGCCATCAGTGACAGGAGCAATGAGCAGTTCTTC.

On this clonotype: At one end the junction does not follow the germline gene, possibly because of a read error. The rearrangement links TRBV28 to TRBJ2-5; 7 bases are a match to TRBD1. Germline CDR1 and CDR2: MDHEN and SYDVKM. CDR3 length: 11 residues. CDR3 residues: CASSLTGFSLF. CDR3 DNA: TGTGCCAGCAGTTTGACAGGGTTTTCGCTCTTC.

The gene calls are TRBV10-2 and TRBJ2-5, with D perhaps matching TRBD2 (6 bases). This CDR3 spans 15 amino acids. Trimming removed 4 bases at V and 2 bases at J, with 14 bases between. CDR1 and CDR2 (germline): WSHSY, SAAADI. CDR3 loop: CASSVGTGTQETQYF. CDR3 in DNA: TGCGCCAGCAGTGTGGGAACCGGGACTCAAGAGACCCAGTACTTC.

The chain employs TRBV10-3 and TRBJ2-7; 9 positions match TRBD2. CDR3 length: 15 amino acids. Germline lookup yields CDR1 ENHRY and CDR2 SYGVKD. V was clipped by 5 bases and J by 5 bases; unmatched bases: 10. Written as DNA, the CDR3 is TGTGCCATCAGTCAAGTGGAGGCGGGAGGGAACGAGCAGTACTTC. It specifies CAISQVEAGGNEQYF.

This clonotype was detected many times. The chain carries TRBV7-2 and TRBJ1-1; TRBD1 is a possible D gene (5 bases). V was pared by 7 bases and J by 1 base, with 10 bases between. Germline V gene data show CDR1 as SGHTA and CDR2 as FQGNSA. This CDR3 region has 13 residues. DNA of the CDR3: TGTGCCAGCAAGATGGGGCAGAACACTGAAGCTTTCTTT. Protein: CASKMGQNTEAFF.

CDR3: CASGSQAGETQYF. The CDR3 region has the DNA TGTGCCAGCGGCTCGCAGGCTGGGGAGACCCAGTACTTC. The V and J genes are TRBV9 and TRBJ2-5; D is ambiguous. V lost 7 bases, J lost 5 bases, and 15 bases lay in between. Germline CDR1 reads SGDLS; CDR2 reads YYNGEE. The CDR3 runs to 13 residues.

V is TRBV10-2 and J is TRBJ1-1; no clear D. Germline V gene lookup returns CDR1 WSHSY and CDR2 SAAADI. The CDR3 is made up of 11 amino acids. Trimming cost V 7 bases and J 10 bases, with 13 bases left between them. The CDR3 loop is CASNGPSGAFF. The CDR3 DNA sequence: TGCGCCAGCAATGGGCCCTCGGGAGCTTTCTTT.

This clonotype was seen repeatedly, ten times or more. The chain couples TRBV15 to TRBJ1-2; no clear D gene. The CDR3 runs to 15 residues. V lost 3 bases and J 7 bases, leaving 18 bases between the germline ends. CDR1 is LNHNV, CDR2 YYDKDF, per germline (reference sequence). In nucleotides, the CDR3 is TGTGCCACCAGCAGGGCGCTTAATCGCCGAAGTGGCTACACCTTC. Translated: CATSRALNRRSGYTF.

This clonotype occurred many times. The CDR3 DNA reads as TGTGCCAGTAGTATCCAGGTACTCGAAGATACGCAGTATTTT. Protein: CASSIQVLEDTQYF. The chain joins TRBV19 to TRBJ2-3; no clear D. Germline CDR1 and CDR2: LNHDA and SQIVND (reference sequence). V lost 3 bases and J 5 bases, leaving 12 bases between the germline ends. The CDR3 is 14 amino acids.

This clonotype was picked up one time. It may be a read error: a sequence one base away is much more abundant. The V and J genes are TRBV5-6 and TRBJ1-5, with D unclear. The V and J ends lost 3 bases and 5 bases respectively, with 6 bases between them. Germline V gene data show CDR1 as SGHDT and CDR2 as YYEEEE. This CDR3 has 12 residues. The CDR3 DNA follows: TGTGCCAGCAGCTCCTTGGATCAGCCCCAGCATTTT. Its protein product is CASSSLDQPQHF. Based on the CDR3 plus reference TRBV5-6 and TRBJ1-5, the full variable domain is DAGVTQSPTHLIKTRGQQVTLRCSPKSGHDTVSWYQQALGQGPQFIFQYYEEEERQRGNFPDRFSGHQFPNYSSELNVNALLLGDSALYLCASSSLDQPQHFGDGTRLSIL.

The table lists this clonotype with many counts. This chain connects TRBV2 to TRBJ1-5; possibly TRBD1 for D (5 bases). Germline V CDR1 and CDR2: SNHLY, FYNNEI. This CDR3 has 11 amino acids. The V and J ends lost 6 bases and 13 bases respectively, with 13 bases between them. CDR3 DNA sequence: TGTGCCAGCAGGATGGGGCCAGGGCAGCATTTT. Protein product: CASRMGPGQHF.

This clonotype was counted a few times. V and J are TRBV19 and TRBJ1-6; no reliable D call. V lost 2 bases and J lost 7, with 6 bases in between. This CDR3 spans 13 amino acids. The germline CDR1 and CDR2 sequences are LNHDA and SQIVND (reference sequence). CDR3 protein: CASSIHENSPLHF. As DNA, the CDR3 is TGTGCCAGTAGTATACACGAAAATTCACCCCTCCACTTT.

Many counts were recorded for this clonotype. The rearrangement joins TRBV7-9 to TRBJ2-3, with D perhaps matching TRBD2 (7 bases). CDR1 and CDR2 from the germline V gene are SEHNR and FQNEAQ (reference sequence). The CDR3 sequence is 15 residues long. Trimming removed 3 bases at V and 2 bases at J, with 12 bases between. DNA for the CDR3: TGTGCCAGCAGCTTTTGGGGGGGGGCCACAGATACGCAGTATTTT. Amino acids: CASSFWGGATDTQYF.

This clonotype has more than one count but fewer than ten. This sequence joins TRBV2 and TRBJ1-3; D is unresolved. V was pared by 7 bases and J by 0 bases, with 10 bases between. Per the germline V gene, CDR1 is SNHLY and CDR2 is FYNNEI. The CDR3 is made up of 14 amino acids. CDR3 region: CASNEQHSGNTIYF. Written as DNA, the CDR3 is TGTGCCAGCAACGAACAACACTCTGGAAACACCATATATTTT.

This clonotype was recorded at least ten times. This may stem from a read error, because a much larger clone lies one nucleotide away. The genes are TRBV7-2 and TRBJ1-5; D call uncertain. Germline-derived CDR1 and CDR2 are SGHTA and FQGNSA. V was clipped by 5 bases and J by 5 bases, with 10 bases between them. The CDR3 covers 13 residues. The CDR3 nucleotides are TGTGCCAGCAGCACAAGGAGGGATCAGCCCCAGCATTTT. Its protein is CASSTRRDQPQHF.

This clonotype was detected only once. The CDR3 loop is CASSQDPTGATSTNEKLFF. Here the CDR3 DNA reads TGCGCCAGCAGCCAAGACCCGACAGGGGCAACCTCAACTAATGAAAAACTGTTTTTT. This rearrangement joins TRBV4-1 to TRBJ1-4, with 8 bases aligning to TRBD1. Germline-derived CDR1 and CDR2 are MGHRA and YSYEKL. The V and J ends lost 0 bases and 0 bases, in that order; junction bases with no gene match: 9. CDR3 length: 19 amino acids.

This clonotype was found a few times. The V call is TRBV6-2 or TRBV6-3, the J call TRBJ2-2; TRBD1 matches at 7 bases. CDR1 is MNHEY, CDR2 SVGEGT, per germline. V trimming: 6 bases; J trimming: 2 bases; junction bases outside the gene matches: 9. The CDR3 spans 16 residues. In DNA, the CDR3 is TGTGCCAGCAGCCCCGTGACAGGGCTTAACACCGGGGAGCTGTTTTTT. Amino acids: CASSPVTGLNTGELFF.

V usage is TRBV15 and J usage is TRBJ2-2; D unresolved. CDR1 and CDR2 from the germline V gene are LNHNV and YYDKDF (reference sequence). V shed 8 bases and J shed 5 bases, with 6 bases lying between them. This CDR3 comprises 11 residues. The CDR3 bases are TGTGCCACCCAGGATACCGGGGAGCTGTTTTTT. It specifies CATQDTGELFF.